The present T cell receptor beta chain was sequenced within a study of T cells after yellow fever vaccination. Study results and limitations: Just a small share of clonotypes turned up in the CD4 compartment as well as the CD8 compartment. A weaker but faster secondary response was observed, peaking on day 5 versus 15. Contamination by abundant bulk-population clonotypes could be present in FACS-sorted repertoires.

This clonotype has just a few counts. Its antigen remains unknown. It was through 5'RACE template switching that TCR cDNA was made, with a universal primer site and UMIs added. TCRdb ran MiXCR on the 5' RACE reads and lists one entry per CDR3 protein. This table has more than 300,000 distinct CDR3 sequences, 6.5% to 8.5% appearing once. The TCR was taken from a man aged 18-30 years who received the YFV17D yellow fever vaccine. Sample: PBMCs, taken about 41 days after the first yellow fever vaccination.

For the CDR3, the DNA is TGTGCCAGCAGCTTATTTCGAGGGGCCGGCGGGGAGCTGTTTTTT. The encoded protein is CASSLFRGAGGELFF. This rearrangement joins TRBV11-2 to TRBJ2-2; D may be TRBD1 or TRBD2 (5 bases each). Per germline, CDR1 SGHAT and CDR2 FQNNGV. The length of the CDR3 is 15 residues. Trimming left V 2 bases short and J 7 bases short, with 14 bases between.